This is a list of T cell receptor beta chains from one sample in a study of cytomegalovirus exposure and HLA in healthy donors. Assay used: immunoSEQ multiplex PCR; TCRdb lists only in-frame clones, some missing. The specimen's table records roughly 50,000 clones. Sequenced sample: PBMCs. The receptors were sampled from a woman between 40 and 50 years old in good health and CMV-seronegative. Each CDR3 is given with its conserved first and last residue. The D gene is left open where the match is weak.

>TRBJ2-5|NA|TRBV6-5
TGTGCCAGCAGAAGGACTGGAACGCTCCAAGAGACCCAGTACTTC
CASRRTGTLQETQYF
>TRBJ2-3|TRBD1|TRBV7-3
TGTGCCAGCAGCACAGACAGGGGGATTCAGTATTTT
CASSTDRGIQYF
>TRBJ1-2|NA|TRBV25-1
TGTGCCAGCAGGGACAGTTACCACTATGGCTACACCTTC
CASRDSYHYGYTF
>TRBJ2-7|NA|TRBV7-2
TGTGCCAGCAGCTTATCGGCTGCAGGGATCTACGAGCAGTACTTC
CASSLSAAGIYEQYF
>TRBJ2-7|TRBD1|TRBV5-1
TGCGCCAGCAGCCGACAGGGGGACGAGCAGTCCTTC
CASSRQGDEQSF
>TRBJ2-7|TRBD1|TRBV30
TGTGCCTGGAATTTGGGACAGAGTCCCTACGAGCAGTACTTC
CAWNLGQSPYEQYF
>TRBJ1-5|NA|TRBV29-1
TGCAGCGTGAAGGCCCCGGGGGACAATCAGCCCCAGCATTTT
CSVKAPGDNQPQHF
>TRBJ1-5|TRBD1|TRBV19
TGTGCCAGCGGGGGACAGGGCGGCAATCAGCCCCAGCATTTT
CASGGQGGNQPQHF
>TRBJ2-2|TRBD1|TRBV11-3
TGTGCCAGCAGCTCGGACAGGGGGGTGACCGGGGAGCTGTTTTTT
CASSSDRGVTGELFF
>TRBJ1-3|NA|TRBV7-9
TGTGCCAGCAGCGCAACGCCGGTCTCTGGAAACACCATATATTTT
CASSATPVSGNTIYF
>TRBJ1-1|TRBD1|TRBV28
TGTGCCAGCAGTACAGCAGGGACAGGGGAGCCTTTCTTT
CASSTAGTGEPFF
>TRBJ2-7|TRBD1|TRBV5-1
TGCGCCAGCAGCTTGACCGGGACAGGCAACGAGCAGTACTTC
CASSLTGTGNEQYF
>TRBJ1-1|TRBD1|TRBV6-6
TGTGCCAGCAGTTATCAGGGGGCGAACACTGAAGCTTTCTTT
CASSYQGANTEAFF
>TRBJ2-2|TRBD1|TRBV7-9
TGTGCCAGCAGCTTAGGGCGGACAGGGGACAGGGAGCTGTTTTTT
CASSLGRTGDRELFF
>TRBJ1-1|NA|TRBV11-2
TGTGCCAGCAGCTTACACCCCGGGACACTGACTGAAGCTTTCTTT
CASSLHPGTLTEAFF
>TRBJ1-6|NA|TRBV30
TGTGCCTGGAGTGTACGGAGGGAGAACTCCTATAATTCACCCCTCCACTTT
CAWSVRRENSYNSPLHF
>TRBJ2-7|TRBD1|TRBV28
TGTGCCAGCAGTTTAAAGGGACAGGGGAAGTTCCACGAGCAGTACTTC
CASSLKGQGKFHEQYF
>TRBJ1-1|TRBD1|TRBV28
TGTGCCAGCAGTCCACAGACAGGGGGCTTTACTGAAGCTTTCTTT
CASSPQTGGFTEAFF
>TRBJ1-4|NA|TRBV25-1
TGTGCCAGCCGCAGGGGAGGGGATGAAAAACTGTTTTTT
CASRRGGDEKLFF
>TRBJ1-3|NA|TRBV2
TGTGCCAGCAGTGAAGCGCAGGGGCCCGGAAACACCATATATTTT
CASSEAQGPGNTIYF
>TRBJ2-6|NA|TRBV25-1
TGTGCCAGCAGTGAATGGCGGAGCTCTGGGGCCAACGTCCTGACTTTC
CASSEWRSSGANVLTF
>TRBJ2-7|TRBD2|TRBV5-4
TGTGCCAGCAGCAAAGGGACTAGCGGGAGCCCCCCTGGGGAGCAGTACTTC
CASSKGTSGSPPGEQYF
>TRBJ1-1|NA|TRBV7-9
TGTGCCAGCAGCTTATTGGAGGGAAGAACTGAAGCTTTCTTT
CASSLLEGRTEAFF
>TRBJ2-5|TRBD1|TRBV9
TGTGCCAGCAGCGTAGCCGGAAAGATCTGGACAGGAGTAGAGACCCAGTACTTC
CASSVAGKIWTGVETQYF
>TRBJ2-2|NA|TRBV10-1
TGCGCCAGCAGTGCATGCCCCGGAGACAGGCCCAACACCGGGGAGCTGTTTTTT
CASSACPGDRPNTGELFF
>TRBJ2-7|NA|TRBV7-2
TGTGCCAGCAGCCCCATAGGGGTCCGCGAGCAGTACTTC
CASSPIGVREQYF
>TRBJ1-2|NA|TRBV28
TGTGCCAGCACCCTACCAGGGAACTATGGCTACACCTTC
CASTLPGNYGYTF
>TRBJ1-5|NA|TRBV28
TGTGCCAGCAGGCCAGGGGCTAGCAATCAGCCCCAGCATTTT
CASRPGASNQPQHF
>TRBJ2-1|TRBD2|TRBV9
TGTGCCAGCAGCGTAGGACTAGCGGGCCTCTACAATGAGCAGTTCTTC
CASSVGLAGLYNEQFF
>TRBJ2-3|TRBD2|TRBV2
TGTGCCAGCAGTGTTCTGAGCGGGGGAAGCACAGATACGCAGTATTTT
CASSVLSGGSTDTQYF
>TRBJ1-1|TRBD1|TRBV29-1
TGCAGCTCTTCGACAGGGGGAAACACTGAAGCTTTCTTT
CSSSTGGNTEAFF
>TRBJ2-7|TRBD1|TRBV14
TGTGCCAGCAGCCACCGGGACAGGAGCCACGAGCAGTACTTC
CASSHRDRSHEQYF
>TRBJ1-1|TRBD1|TRBV11-1
TGTGCCAGCAGCCCCGACAGGGGTAACACTGAAGCTTTCTTT
CASSPDRGNTEAFF
>TRBJ2-3|TRBD2|TRBV11-2
TGTGCCGGAAGACTAGCGGGGGCAGATACGCAGTATTTT
CAGRLAGADTQYF
>TRBJ2-7|NA|TRBV7-9
TGTGCCAGCAGCTTAGTAGGGGCCGGTGGGGGAGGCGAGCAGTACTTC
CASSLVGAGGGGEQYF
>TRBJ2-7|NA|TRBV7-9
TGTGCCAGCAGCCTACAGGGTACCTACGAGCAGTACTTC
CASSLQGTYEQYF
>TRBJ2-5|NA|TRBV2
TGTGCCGTACAGGGACAAGAGACCCAGTACTTC
CAVQGQETQYF
>TRBJ1-1|TRBD1|TRBV18
TGTGCCAGCTCTCCCGGACAGGGGGCCACTGAAGCTTTCTTT
CASSPGQGATEAFF
>TRBJ2-7|TRBD1|TRBV10-3
TGTGCCATCAGTGAGGTGGAAAGGACAGGGCGCGAGCAGTACTTC
CAISEVERTGREQYF
>TRBJ2-3|NA|TRBV7-2
TGTGCCAGCAGCTCCTCCCACACGGCGGGCAGTGATACGCAGTATTTT
CASSSSHTAGSDTQYF
>TRBJ2-1|NA|TRBV20-1
TGCAGTGCTCCTCCGAGGGATGAGCAGTTCTTC
CSAPPRDEQFF
>TRBJ1-1|NA|TRBV28
TGTGCCAGCAGTTTCTTCGTGGGGACTGAAGATTTCTTT
CASSFFVGTEDFF
>TRBJ2-1|TRBD1|TRBV30
TGTGCCTGGAACAGGGGCTCCTACAATGAGCAGTTCTTC
CAWNRGSYNEQFF
>TRBJ1-1|TRBD1|TRBV6-5
TGTGCCAGCAGACGGGACAGGGACACTGAAGCTTTCTTT
CASRRDRDTEAFF
>TRBJ2-1|TRBD2|TRBV4-3
TGCGCCAGCAGCCAAGACACTAGCGGGGGCTACAATGAGCAGTTCTTC
CASSQDTSGGYNEQFF
>TRBJ2-7|TRBD2|TRBV11-2
TGTGCCAGCAGCTCCCCCATCGGGGAGGGTGCTACCTACGAGCAGTACTTC
CASSSPIGEGATYEQYF
>TRBJ1-1|TRBD1|TRBV9
TGTGCCAGCAGCCTCTTGAAGGGGGCGGACACTGAAGCTTTCTTT
CASSLLKGADTEAFF
>TRBJ2-4|TRBD2|TRBV7-3
TGTGCCAGCAGCCTACGGGAGGAGGACATTCAGTACTTC
CASSLREEDIQYF